Listed below are T cell receptor beta chains from one sample, sequenced in a study of blood T cell repertoires in COVID-19. Clones were sequenced by immunoSEQ multiplex PCR, and TCRdb holds only the in-frame ones, with some missing. The repertoire holds about 94,000 clones, with about 86% as singletons. Sequencing was done on a sample of peripheral blood. The receptors come from a man between 60 and 70 years old with acute or convalescent COVID-19. Both conserved end residues are part of each CDR3. D genes are given only for firm matches. The size of a clone is reported for some rows only, either as once, few or many, or as a class for expanded clones.

cdr3_length	v_call	j_call	d_call	clone_size	cdr3_nt	cdr3_aa
15	TRBV2	TRBJ1-3	-	-	TGTGCCAGCAGTGAAGGGACACGCTCTGGAAACACCATATATTTT	CASSEGTRSGNTIYF
15	TRBV6-5	TRBJ2-7	-	-	TGTGCCAGCAGTTACTCGTACGGGAGCTCCTACGAGCAGTACTTC	CASSYSYGSSYEQYF
15	TRBV19	TRBJ1-1	TRBD1	-	TGTGCCAGTAGAGTAAGGGGACAGGGGGGGACTGAAGCTTTCTTT	CASRVRGQGGTEAFF
15	TRBV6-5	TRBJ1-1	TRBD1	-	TGTGCCAGCAGTTCCCTACAGGGGGTGAACACTGAAGCTTTCTTT	CASSSLQGVNTEAFF
14	TRBV5-4	TRBJ1-2	TRBD1	-	TGTGCCAGCAGCTCCCGGGACAGCGACTATGGCTACACCTTC	CASSSRDSDYGYTF
15	TRBV27	TRBJ1-5	-	-	TGTGCCAGCTCAAACCCAGGGCACCCTACCGGAGCCCAGCATTTT	CASSNPGHPTGAQHF
13	TRBV6-5	TRBJ1-6	TRBD1	-	TGTGCCAGCAGTTACAGACAGGGATCACCCCTCCACTTT	CASSYRQGSPLHF
15	TRBV11-2	TRBJ2-5	TRBD1	-	TGTGCCAGCAGCTTAGGGGACAGGGAAGGAGGGACCCAGTACTTC	CASSLGDREGGTQYF
16	TRBV18	TRBJ1-1	-	many	TGTGCCAGCTCACCAAGGACAGCCAAGTCGGACACTGAAGCTTTCTTT	CASSPRTAKSDTEAFF
11	TRBV7-2	TRBJ2-7	-	-	TGTGCCAGCAGCTTGTTATACGAGCAGTACTTC	CASSLLYEQYF
14	TRBV2	TRBJ2-5	-	once	TGTGCCAGCAGTGTAGGCAGGATCAAAGAGACCCAGTACTTC	CASSVGRIKETQYF
15	TRBV4-3	TRBJ2-7	-	-	TGCGCCAGCAGCCAAGAGGCGAGGGGAGGTTACGAGCAGTACTTC	CASSQEARGGYEQYF
15	TRBV2	TRBJ1-5	TRBD1	-	TGTGCCAGCAGTGAAGCGGGACAGGGTAATCAGCCCCAGCATTTT	CASSEAGQGNQPQHF
16	TRBV5-8	TRBJ1-3	-	-	TGTGCCAGCAGCTTGTTACTGCTGAGCTCTGGAAACACCATATATTTT	CASSLLLLSSGNTIYF
14	TRBV5-5	TRBJ1-1	TRBD1	-	TGTGCCAGCAGCTTGTCAGGGGGTAACACTGAAGCTTTCTTT	CASSLSGGNTEAFF
15	TRBV4-1	TRBJ2-3	-	-	TGCGCCAGCAGCCAAGGGAGTCCCTCTGGGGATACGCAGTATTTT	CASSQGSPSGDTQYF
18	TRBV23-1	TRBJ2-1	-	-	TGCGCCAGCAGTCAATCGGAGGAGCGGAAGAACTCCTACAATGAGCAGTTCTTC	CASSQSEERKNSYNEQFF
14	TRBV5-4	TRBJ1-1	-	-	TGTGCCAGCAGCTTTGGAGGAGGAGGCACTGAAGCTTTCTTT	CASSFGGGGTEAFF
14	TRBV5-6	TRBJ2-7	-	-	TGTGCCAGCAGCTTGGCGGAGATTCCCTACGAGCAGTACTTC	CASSLAEIPYEQYF
17	TRBV5-3	TRBJ1-2	TRBD1	-	TGTGCCAGAAAGGCAGGGTTTCCGGGACAGACTTACTATGGCTACACCTTC	CARKAGFPGQTYYGYTF
16	TRBV5-8	TRBJ1-4	-	-	TGTGCCAGCAGCTTGGTTTTATGGCGGCGAACTGAAAAACTGTTTTTT	CASSLVLWRRTEKLFF
15	TRBV9	TRBJ1-2	-	-	TGTGCCAGCAGCGTCCTTCCTGGGAGTACAGATGGCTACACCTTC	CASSVLPGSTDGYTF
16	TRBV7-3	TRBJ2-3	-	once	TGTGCCAGCAGCTTAAGCGGCCAGACTAGCACAGATACGCAGTATTTT	CASSLSGQTSTDTQYF
17	TRBV5-1	TRBJ1-6	-	once	TGCGCCAGCAGCGCCTCGCGGGGCGCGATTAATAATTCACCCCTCCACTTT	CASSASRGAINNSPLHF
15	TRBV13	TRBJ2-7	TRBD1	-	TGTGCCAGCAGCCCCGGACAGGGGAGGTACTACGAGCAGTACTTC	CASSPGQGRYYEQYF
14	TRBV5-1	TRBJ2-1	-	-	TGCGCCAGCAGCTTGGAACACCCCTACAATGAGCAGTTCTTC	CASSLEHPYNEQFF
12	TRBV6-5	TRBJ1-1	-	-	TGTGCCAGCAGTCCCCAGGGATTCTACGCTTTCTTT	CASSPQGFYAFF
15	TRBV18	TRBJ1-5	TRBD1	-	TGTGCCAGCTCACAACAGGGGTCTACTAATCAGCCCCAGCATTTT	CASSQQGSTNQPQHF
14	TRBV6-5	TRBJ1-1	TRBD1	-	TGTGCCAGCAGTAGGACAGGGGGGTTCACTGAAGCTTTCTTT	CASSRTGGFTEAFF
16	TRBV4-1	TRBJ1-4	-	-	TGCGCCAGCAGCCGCGGGGAGGGGACGTTACTCGGAAAACTGTTTTTT	CASSRGEGTLLGKLFF
14	TRBV27	TRBJ1-2	-	-	TGTGCCAGCATCATCCCCAGGAGGGGCTATGGCTACACCTTC	CASIIPRRGYGYTF
16	TRBV18	TRBJ1-6	TRBD1	once	TGTGCCAGCTCACCTATACGGGACAGTTCTTATTCACCCCTCCACTTT	CASSPIRDSSYSPLHF
14	TRBV24-1	TRBJ2-3	TRBD1	-	TGTGCCACCAGTGAGACAGGGGTTGCAGATACGCAGTATTTT	CATSETGVADTQYF
16	TRBV27	TRBJ2-3	-	-	TGTGCCAGCAGTTTATCGGGCTACGGATACACAGATACGCAGTATTTT	CASSLSGYGYTDTQYF
13	TRBV3-1/TRBV3-2	TRBJ2-7	-	-	TGTGCCAGCAGCCAACAGGGCTCCTACGAGCAGTACTTC	CASSQQGSYEQYF
13	TRBV30	TRBJ2-7	-	-	TGTGCCTGGAGTGTCGGATACAGCTACGAGCAGTACTTC	CAWSVGYSYEQYF
13	TRBV6-6	TRBJ2-7	-	-	TGTGCCAGCAGTTACTCGAGCGATTACGAGCAGTACTTC	CASSYSSDYEQYF